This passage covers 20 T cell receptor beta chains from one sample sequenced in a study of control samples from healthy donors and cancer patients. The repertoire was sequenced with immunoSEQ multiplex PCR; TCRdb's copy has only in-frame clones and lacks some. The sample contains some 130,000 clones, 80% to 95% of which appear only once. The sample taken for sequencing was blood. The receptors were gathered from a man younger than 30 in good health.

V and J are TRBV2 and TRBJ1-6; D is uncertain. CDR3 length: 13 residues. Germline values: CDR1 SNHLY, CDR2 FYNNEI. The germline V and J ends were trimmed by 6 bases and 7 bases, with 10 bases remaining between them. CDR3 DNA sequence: TGTGCCAGCAGGGCCGACGGGAATTCACCCCTCCACTTT. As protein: CASRADGNSPLHF.

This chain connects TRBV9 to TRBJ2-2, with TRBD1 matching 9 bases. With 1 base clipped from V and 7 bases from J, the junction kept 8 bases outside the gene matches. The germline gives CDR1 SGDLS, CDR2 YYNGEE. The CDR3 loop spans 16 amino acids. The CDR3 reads CASSVMGQGVGGELFF. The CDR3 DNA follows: TGTGCCAGCAGCGTAATGGGACAGGGAGTCGGCGGGGAGCTGTTTTTT.

The CDR3 DNA reads as TGTGCCAGCAGCCAAGTACAGCTTAATGAAAAACTGTTTTTT. The encoded protein is CASSQVQLNEKLFF. The V gene is TRBV3-1 (or the pseudogene TRBV3-2), the J gene TRBJ1-4, with D hard to call. The CDR3 has 14 amino acids. Germline V gene data show CDR1 as LGHDT and CDR2 as YNNKEL (reference sequence). Trimming pared 1 base from V and 4 bases from J, leaving 7 bases between.

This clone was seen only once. This chain's CDR3 is CASSPTTGDYGYTF. CDR3 coding DNA: TGTGCCAGCTCACCCACGACAGGTGACTATGGCTACACCTTC. This chain connects TRBV18 to TRBJ1-2, with D perhaps matching TRBD1 (6 bases). This CDR3 region has 14 residues. Trimming pared 3 bases from V and 3 bases from J, leaving 11 bases between. CDR1 KGHSH and CDR2 LQKENI come from the germline V gene.

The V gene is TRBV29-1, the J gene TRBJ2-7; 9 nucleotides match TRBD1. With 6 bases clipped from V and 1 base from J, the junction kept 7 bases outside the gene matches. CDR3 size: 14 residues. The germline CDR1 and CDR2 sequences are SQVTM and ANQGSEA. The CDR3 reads CSVKPGTGSYEQYF. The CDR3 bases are TGCAGCGTAAAACCCGGGACAGGGTCCTACGAGCAGTACTTC.

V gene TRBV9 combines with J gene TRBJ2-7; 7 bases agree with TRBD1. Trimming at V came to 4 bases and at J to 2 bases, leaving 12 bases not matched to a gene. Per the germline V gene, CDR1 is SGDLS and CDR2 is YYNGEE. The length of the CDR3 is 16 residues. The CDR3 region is CASSTLPAGGPYEQYF. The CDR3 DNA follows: TGTGCCAGCAGCACGCTACCGGCAGGGGGTCCCTACGAGCAGTACTTC.

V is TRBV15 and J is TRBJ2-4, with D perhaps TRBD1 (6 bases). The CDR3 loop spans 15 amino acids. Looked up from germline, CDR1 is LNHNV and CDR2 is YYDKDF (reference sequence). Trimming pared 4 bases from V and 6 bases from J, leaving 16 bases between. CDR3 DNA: TGTGCCACCAGCACCGACTTGGACAGCAGAAACATTCAGTACTTC. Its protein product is CATSTDLDSRNIQYF.

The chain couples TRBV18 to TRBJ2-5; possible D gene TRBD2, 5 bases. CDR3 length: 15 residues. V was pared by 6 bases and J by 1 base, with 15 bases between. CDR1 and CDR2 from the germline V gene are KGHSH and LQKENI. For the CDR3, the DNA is TGTGCCAGCTCGGCGGTGGCGGGCTTCCAAGAGACCCAGTACTTC. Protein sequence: CASSAVAGFQETQYF. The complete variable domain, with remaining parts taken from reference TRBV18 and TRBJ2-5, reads NAGVMQNPRHLVRRRGQEARLRCSPMKGHSHVYWYRQLPEEGLKFMVYLQKENIIDESGMPKERFSAEFPKEGPSILRIQQVVRGDSAAYFCASSAVAGFQETQYFGPGTRLLVL.

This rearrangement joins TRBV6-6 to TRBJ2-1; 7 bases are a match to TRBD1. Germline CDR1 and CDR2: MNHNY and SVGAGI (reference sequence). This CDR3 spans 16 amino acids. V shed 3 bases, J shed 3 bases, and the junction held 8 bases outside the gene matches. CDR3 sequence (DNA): TGTGCCAGCAGTTATTCATCGGCAGGGGGCTACAATGAGCAGTTCTTC. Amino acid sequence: CASSYSSAGGYNEQFF.

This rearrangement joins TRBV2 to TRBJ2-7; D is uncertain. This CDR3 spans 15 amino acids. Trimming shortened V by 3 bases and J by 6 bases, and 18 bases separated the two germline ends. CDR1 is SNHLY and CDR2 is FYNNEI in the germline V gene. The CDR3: CASSERTPTKSEQYF. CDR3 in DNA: TGTGCCAGCAGTGAGAGGACCCCGACCAAGTCCGAGCAGTACTTC.

Here the CDR3 DNA reads TGTGCCAGCAGCGTAAGCCCCCGCGAGGAACAGCCCCAGCATTTT. It encodes CASSVSPREEQPQHF. The chain joins TRBV9 to TRBJ1-5; D call uncertain. The CDR3 sequence is 15 residues long. Trimming stripped 1 base from V and 7 bases from J, with 15 bases between. Germline V gene sequence: CDR1 SGDLS, CDR2 YYNGEE.

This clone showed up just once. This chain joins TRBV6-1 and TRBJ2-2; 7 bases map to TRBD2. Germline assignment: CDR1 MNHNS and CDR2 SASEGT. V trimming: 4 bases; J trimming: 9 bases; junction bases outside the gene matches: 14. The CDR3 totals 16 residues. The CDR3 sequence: CASSVSDSGYGRELFF. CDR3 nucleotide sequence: TGTGCCAGCAGTGTAAGCGATAGCGGGTATGGGAGGGAGCTGTTTTTT.

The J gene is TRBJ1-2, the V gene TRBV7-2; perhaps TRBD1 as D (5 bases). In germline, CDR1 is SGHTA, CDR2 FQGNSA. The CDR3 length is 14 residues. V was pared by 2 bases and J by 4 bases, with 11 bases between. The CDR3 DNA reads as TGTGCCAGCAGCTTACACGACAGCCCCTATGGCTACACCTTC. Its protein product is CASSLHDSPYGYTF.

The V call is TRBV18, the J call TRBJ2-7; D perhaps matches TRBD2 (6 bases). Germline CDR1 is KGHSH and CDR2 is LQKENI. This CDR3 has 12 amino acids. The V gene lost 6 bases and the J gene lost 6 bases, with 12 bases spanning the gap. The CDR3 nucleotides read TGTGCCAGCTCCCCCCGGGAGCCCGAGCAGTACTTC. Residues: CASSPREPEQYF.

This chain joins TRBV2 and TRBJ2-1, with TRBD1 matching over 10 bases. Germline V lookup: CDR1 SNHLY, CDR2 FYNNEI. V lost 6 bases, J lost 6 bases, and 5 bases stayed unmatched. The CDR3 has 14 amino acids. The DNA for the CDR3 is TGTGCCAGCAGCGCGGGACAGGGGAGCAATGAGCAGTTCTTC. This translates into CASSAGQGSNEQFF. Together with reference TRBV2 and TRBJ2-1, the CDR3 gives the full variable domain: EPEVTQTPSHQVTQMGQEVILRCVPISNHLYFYWYRQILGQKVEFLVSFYNNEISEKSEIFDDQFSVERPDGSNFTLKIRSTKLEDSAMYFCASSAGQGSNEQFFGPGTRLTVL.

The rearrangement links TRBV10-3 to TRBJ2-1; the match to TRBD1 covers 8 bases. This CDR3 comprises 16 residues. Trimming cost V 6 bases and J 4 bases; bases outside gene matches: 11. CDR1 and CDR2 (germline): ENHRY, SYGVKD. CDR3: CAIRGETGGPYNEQFF. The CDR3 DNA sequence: TGTGCCATCAGGGGGGAAACAGGGGGACCGTACAATGAGCAGTTCTTC.

The CDR3 spells CASSVAATGGSYEQYF. Here the CDR3 DNA reads TGTGCCAGCAGCGTAGCCGCGACAGGGGGCTCCTACGAGCAGTACTTC. The chain carries TRBV9 and TRBJ2-7; 9 positions match TRBD1. CDR3 length equals 16 residues. Germline assignment: CDR1 SGDLS and CDR2 YYNGEE. V lost 0 bases to trimming and J lost 0 bases; unmatched junction nucleotides: 4.

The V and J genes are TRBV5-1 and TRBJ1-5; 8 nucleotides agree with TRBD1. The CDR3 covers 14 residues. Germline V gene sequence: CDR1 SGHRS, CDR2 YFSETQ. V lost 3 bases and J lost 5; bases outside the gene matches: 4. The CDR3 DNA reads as TGCGCCAGCAGCTCGACAGGGGAGGATCAGCCCCAGCATTTT. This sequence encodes CASSSTGEDQPQHF.

CDR3 in amino acids: CASSLEVQGSDTQYF. The CDR3 region has the DNA TGTGCCAGCAGCTTAGAGGTACAGGGGTCAGATACGCAGTATTTT. The chain has TRBV7-6 and TRBJ2-3; 7 bases agree with TRBD1. CDR3 size: 15 residues. The V segment lost 1 base and the J segment 4 bases; nucleotides outside the gene matches: 5. Germline V gene lookup returns CDR1 SGHVS and CDR2 FNYEAQ.

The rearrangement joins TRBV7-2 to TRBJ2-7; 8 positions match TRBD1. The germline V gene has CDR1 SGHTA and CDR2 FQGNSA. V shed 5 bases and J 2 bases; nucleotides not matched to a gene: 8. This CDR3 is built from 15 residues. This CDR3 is CASSQAPGQAYEQYF. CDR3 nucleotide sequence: TGTGCCAGCAGCCAGGCCCCGGGACAGGCCTACGAGCAGTACTTC.